This is a list of T cell receptor beta chains from one sample in a study of shared clonotypes between healthy human individuals. Assay: immunoSEQ multiplex PCR; the TCRdb copy retains only in-frame clones and omits some. There are about 2.1 million clones in the sample; approximately 94% occur only once, and roughly 1.7% lies in the top ten. Sequenced input: naive CD8+ T cells from PBMCs. These receptors were collected from a man between 18 and 29 years old in good health. Some clones in this sample may be carry-over from other donors' samples. The CDR3 runs from the conserved cysteine through the conserved F or W. A D gene is named only where the DNA matches it firmly. Size is stated for part of the rows, as once, few or many counts, or as a class when the clone is expanded.

>16|TRBV6-5|TRBD1|NA|TRBJ1-2
CASSFSTGQIFYGYTF
TGTGCCAGCAGTTTCTCTACGGGACAGATATTCTATGGCTACACCTTC
>14|TRBV5-1|TRBD1|NA|TRBJ2-7
CASSWTGTSYEQYF
TGCGCCAGCAGCTGGACAGGGACCTCCTACGAGCAGTACTTC
>15|TRBV9|NA|NA|TRBJ2-7
CASSPWAVSGTEQYF
TGTGCCAGCAGCCCGTGGGCGGTTTCGGGGACCGAGCAGTACTTC
>13|TRBV11-1|NA|NA|TRBJ2-7
CASSPGGSYEQYF
TGTGCCAGCAGCCCGGGTGGGTCCTACGAGCAGTACTTC
>15|TRBV14|NA|NA|TRBJ2-7
CASSQVLDSYYEQYF
TGTGCCAGCAGCCAAGTCCTGGACAGCTATTACGAGCAGTACTTC
>15|TRBV7-2|NA|NA|TRBJ1-2
CASSLAYGRDYGYTF
TGTGCCAGCAGCTTAGCATATGGGAGGGACTATGGCTACACCTTC
>16|TRBV15|TRBD1|few|TRBJ2-2
CATSIRDRGHTGELFF
TGTGCCACCAGCATCCGGGACAGGGGGCACACCGGGGAGCTGTTTTTT
>13|TRBV28|NA|NA|TRBJ2-7
CASSPGDSYEQYF
TGTGCCAGCAGTCCCGGGGACTCCTACGAGCAGTACTTC
>14|TRBV27|NA|NA|TRBJ2-5
CASSLGRARETQYF
TGTGCCAGCAGTTTAGGTCGAGCGAGAGAGACCCAGTACTTC
>15|TRBV28|TRBD1|NA|TRBJ1-1
CASIRDRGIRTEAFF
TGTGCCAGCATCCGGGACAGGGGCATAAGAACTGAAGCTTTCTTT
>15|TRBV7-3|TRBD1|NA|TRBJ1-2
CASSPQGPPSYGYTF
TGTGCCAGCAGCCCACAGGGGCCCCCGAGCTATGGCTACACCTTC
>14|TRBV30|TRBD1|NA|TRBJ1-2
CAWTLDRAAYGYTF
TGTGCCTGGACGTTGGACAGGGCAGCCTATGGCTACACCTTC
>17|TRBV11-2|TRBD2|NA|TRBJ2-7
CASSLDSGRMIPYEQYF
TGTGCCAGCAGCTTAGATAGCGGGAGGATGATACCCTACGAGCAGTACTTC
>15|TRBV2|NA|NA|TRBJ2-5
CASSGAGRPQETQYF
TGTGCCAGCAGCGGCGCCGGACGACCCCAAGAGACCCAGTACTTC
>11|TRBV19|NA|NA|TRBJ2-3
CASSLTDTQYF
TGTGCCAGTAGTCTCACAGATACGCAGTATTTT
>20|TRBV5-4|NA|NA|TRBJ1-2
CASSLKGTWELKIRNYGYTF
TGTGCCAGCAGCTTGAAGGGGACTTGGGAGCTCAAAATCCGTAACTATGGCTACACCTTC
>13|TRBV7-9|TRBD1|NA|TRBJ2-2
CARGQPNTGELFF
TGTGCCAGGGGACAGCCGAACACCGGGGAGCTGTTTTTT
>13|TRBV10-3|TRBD1|NA|TRBJ1-2
CAISEGTGYGYTF
TGTGCCATCAGTGAAGGGACAGGCTATGGCTACACCTTC
>14|TRBV11-2|TRBD1|NA|TRBJ2-7
CASSLTGSSYEQYF
TGTGCCAGCAGCCTGACAGGGAGCTCCTACGAGCAGTACTTC
>13|TRBV27|NA|NA|TRBJ1-1
CASSNTGNTEAFF
TGTGCCAGCAGTAATACGGGGAACACTGAAGCTTTCTTT
>17|TRBV4-1|TRBD2|NA|TRBJ2-2
CASSREPSSGRTGELFF
TGCGCCAGCAGCCGGGAACCGTCTAGCGGGAGGACCGGGGAGCTGTTTTTT
>13|TRBV4-2|NA|few|TRBJ1-1
CASSQVKDSEAFF
TGTGCCAGCAGCCAAGTAAAGGACAGTGAAGCTTTCTTT
>15|TRBV4-2|TRBD1|NA|TRBJ2-3
CASSPRQGITDTQYF
TGTGCCAGCAGCCCGAGACAGGGGATCACAGATACGCAGTATTTT
>15|TRBV6-1|TRBD1|NA|TRBJ1-1
CASSDPHQGAVEAFF
TGTGCCAGCAGTGATCCCCACCAGGGGGCGGTTGAAGCTTTCTTT
>14|TRBV15|NA|NA|TRBJ2-5
CATSRKTGDWGQYF
TGTGCCACCAGCAGAAAAACAGGGGACTGGGGCCAGTACTTC
>14|TRBV5-1|TRBD2|NA|TRBJ2-1
CASSLVSGKDEQFF
TGCGCCAGCAGCTTGGTTAGCGGGAAAGATGAGCAGTTCTTC
>14|TRBV6-5|TRBD1|few|TRBJ1-1
CASSSTGEGTEAFF
TGTGCCAGCAGCTCGACAGGGGAGGGCACTGAAGCTTTCTTT
>17|TRBV5-6|NA|NA|TRBJ2-6
CASTFVSGGAGANVLTF
TGTGCCAGCACCTTTGTGTCTGGTGGTGCTGGGGCCAACGTCCTGACTTTC
>19|TRBV27|TRBD2|NA|TRBJ2-2
CASSPRTSGRATGTGELFF
TGTGCCAGCAGTCCACGGACTAGCGGGAGGGCCACGGGCACCGGGGAGCTGTTTTTT
>15|TRBV15|NA|NA|TRBJ2-2
CATSRSQINTGELFF
TGTGCCACCAGCAGGTCACAGATAAACACCGGGGAGCTGTTTTTT
>16|TRBV9|NA|NA|TRBJ2-7
CASSVGGGASSYEQYF
TGTGCCAGCAGCGTAGGAGGCGGCGCTAGCTCCTACGAGCAGTACTTC
>11|TRBV20-1|NA|NA|TRBJ2-7
CSAPRLSEQYF
TGCAGTGCCCCTAGGTTGTCCGAGCAGTACTTC
>13|TRBV9|NA|NA|TRBJ2-2
CASSVAASGELFF
TGTGCCAGCAGCGTAGCAGCGTCGGGGGAGCTGTTTTTT
>15|TRBV27|NA|NA|TRBJ2-7
CASSLVRHTGREQYF
TGTGCCAGCAGTTTGGTGAGACATACAGGTCGGGAGCAGTACTTC
>15|TRBV6-4|NA|once|TRBJ2-1
CASSDKGESVHEQFF
TGTGCCAGCAGTGATAAGGGGGAGTCGGTTCACGAGCAGTTCTTC
>13|TRBV6-1|NA|NA|TRBJ1-3
CASSASTGNTIYF
TGTGCCAGCAGTGCCAGTACTGGAAACACCATATATTTT
>13|TRBV10-2|NA|NA|TRBJ2-7
CASSGLSSYEQYF
TGCGCCAGCAGCGGACTCAGCTCCTACGAGCAGTACTTC
>15|TRBV25-1|TRBD2|NA|TRBJ2-1
CASSEFGGSYNEQFF
TGTGCCAGCAGTGAATTCGGGGGGAGCTACAATGAGCAGTTCTTC
>13|TRBV13|NA|NA|TRBJ1-5
CASSLGANQPQHF
TGTGCCAGCAGCTTAGGCGCTAATCAGCCCCAGCATTTT
>13|TRBV11-2|NA|NA|TRBJ2-1
CASSFWTDNEQFF
TGTGCCAGCAGCTTTTGGACAGACAATGAGCAGTTCTTC
>13|TRBV28|TRBD1|NA|TRBJ2-7
CASSRTGGYEQYF
TGTGCCAGCAGCCGAACAGGGGGGTACGAGCAGTACTTC
>16|TRBV5-1|NA|NA|TRBJ2-2
CASSWLGGKNTGELFF
TGCGCCAGCAGCTGGTTGGGCGGGAAGAACACCGGGGAGCTGTTTTTT
>17|TRBV4-3|NA|NA|TRBJ1-2
CASSQKSQRNYNYGYTF
TGCGCCAGCAGCCAAAAGAGTCAGAGAAACTATAACTATGGCTACACCTTC
>19|TRBV27|TRBD2|NA|TRBJ2-1
CASSLFPLGGRAPYNEQFF
TGTGCCAGCAGTTTATTCCCACTGGGCGGGAGGGCCCCCTACAATGAGCAGTTCTTC
>17|TRBV11-2|NA|NA|TRBJ1-4
CASSLRGDTGTNEKLFF
TGTGCCAGCAGCTTAAGGGGAGACACTGGAACTAATGAAAAACTGTTTTTT